This T cell receptor beta chain came from a study of STAT5B mutations in CD4+ large granular lymphocyte leukemia. Findings of the study overall: Without putative leukemic clones, patient CD4-sorted repertoires remained more clonal than healthy CD4+ repertoires.

TCRdb keeps only in-frame clones here, not all; method: immunoSEQ multiplex PCR. Of roughly 40,000 clones in the sample, approximately 86% were seen once. The CDR3 sequence is 19 residues long. CDR1 and CDR2 (germline): SGHDN, FVKESK. The V segment lost 4 bases and the J segment 5 bases; nucleotides outside the gene matches: 18. A note on this clone: What it binds is unknown.

The TCR comes from a human donor in good health. The chain carries TRBV14 and TRBJ2-3; 10 positions match TRBD2. The sample was CD4+ T cells from blood buffy coats. The CDR3 spells CASSPHSSFSGRAKDTQYF. DNA for the CDR3: TGTGCCAGCAGCCCTCATTCTTCTTTCAGCGGGAGGGCCAAAGATACGCAGTATTTT.